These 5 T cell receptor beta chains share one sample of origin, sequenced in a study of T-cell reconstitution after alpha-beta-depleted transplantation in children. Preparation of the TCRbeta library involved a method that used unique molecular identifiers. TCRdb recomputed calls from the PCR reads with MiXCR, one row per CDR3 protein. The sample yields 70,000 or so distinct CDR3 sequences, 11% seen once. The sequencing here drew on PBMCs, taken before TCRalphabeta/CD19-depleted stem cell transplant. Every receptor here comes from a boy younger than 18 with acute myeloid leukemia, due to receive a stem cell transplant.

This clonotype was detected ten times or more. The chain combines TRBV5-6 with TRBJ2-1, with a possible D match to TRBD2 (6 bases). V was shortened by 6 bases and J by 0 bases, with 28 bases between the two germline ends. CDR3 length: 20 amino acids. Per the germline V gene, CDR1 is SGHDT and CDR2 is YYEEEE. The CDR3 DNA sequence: TGTGCCAGCACTCCGCCAACAGTGATTGGCCGCGGGGTCTCCTACAATGAGCAGTTCTTC. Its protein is CASTPPTVIGRGVSYNEQFF. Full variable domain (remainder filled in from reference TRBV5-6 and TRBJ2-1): DAGVTQSPTHLIKTRGQQVTLRCSPKSGHDTVSWYQQALGQGPQFIFQYYEEEERQRGNFPDRFSGHQFPNYSSELNVNALLLGDSALYLCASTPPTVIGRGVSYNEQFFGPGTRLTVL.

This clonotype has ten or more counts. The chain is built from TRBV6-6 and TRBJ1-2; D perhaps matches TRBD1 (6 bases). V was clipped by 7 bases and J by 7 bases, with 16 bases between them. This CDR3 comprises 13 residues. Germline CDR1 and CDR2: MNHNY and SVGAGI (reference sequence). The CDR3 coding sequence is TGTGCCAGCACCATCGAGGGGGTCGGTGGCTACACCTTC. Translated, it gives CASTIEGVGGYTF.

CDR3 residues: CASSSPGLAGPTDTQYF. The CDR3 coding sequence is TGTGCCAGCAGCTCACCGGGACTAGCGGGGCCCACAGATACGCAGTATTTT. The genes are TRBV14 and TRBJ2-3, with 13 positions matching TRBD2. Germline-derived CDR1 and CDR2 are SGHDN and FVKESK. This CDR3 has 17 residues. Unmatched junction bases numbered 7, after V lost 5 bases and J lost 2 bases. The variable domain in full, with the rest retrieved from reference TRBV14 and TRBJ2-3, is EAGVTQFPSHSVIEKGQTVTLRCDPISGHDNLYWYRRVMGKEIKFLLHFVKESKQDESGMPNNRFLAERTGGTYSTLKVQPAELEDSGVYFCASSSPGLAGPTDTQYFGPGTRLTVL.

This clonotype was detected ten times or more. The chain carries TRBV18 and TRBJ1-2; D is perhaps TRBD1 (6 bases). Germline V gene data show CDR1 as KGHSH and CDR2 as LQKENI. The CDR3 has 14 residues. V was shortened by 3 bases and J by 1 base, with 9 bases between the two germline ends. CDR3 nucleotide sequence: TGTGCCAGCTCACCCATGGACAGTAACTATGGCTACACCTTC. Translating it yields CASSPMDSNYGYTF.

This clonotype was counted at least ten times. CDR3 sequence reads: CASSPLPNEKLFF. DNA for the CDR3: TGCGCCAGCAGCCCCCTTCCTAATGAAAAACTGTTTTTT. The chain joins TRBV4-1 to TRBJ1-4; no firm D call. The V and J ends lost 4 bases and 3 bases respectively, with 6 bases between them. CDR3 length equals 13 residues. Per germline, CDR1 MGHRA and CDR2 YSYEKL.